The clone carrying this TCR beta chain appeared a few times. Its antigen is still unknown. CDR3 length equals 15 residues. Germline V gene data show CDR1 as LGHNA and CDR2 as YNFKEQ. Trimming removed 0 bases from V and 6 bases from J, with 15 bases in between. These data come from a study of beta chain features in type 1 diabetes. Reverse transcribing all isolated RNA meant expressed TCRB transcripts were sequenced. Measured with immunoSEQ multiplex PCR; TCRdb has only the in-frame clones, and not every one. The sample includes more than 300,000 clones, around 12% seen only once; the top ten take about 0.01%. Study-wide points: Moderate but significant shortening of TCRB CDR3s was recorded in all four CD4+ subsets from Type 1 diabetes patients.

The sample taken for sequencing was naive CD4+ T cells from blood. The V call is TRBV4-2, the J call TRBJ2-7, with D possibly being TRBD2 (6 bases). The TCR was taken from a woman aged 18-29 years with type 1 diabetes. CDR3 loop: CASSQELAAAGEQYF. As DNA, the CDR3 is TGTGCCAGCAGCCAAGAACTAGCCGCCGCTGGCGAGCAGTACTTC.